This entry concerns a single TCR beta chain. Its specificity is not known. The entry originates in a study of post-analysis software for immune sequencing data. Study outcomes and limitations: Five or six TRBV segments, TRBV5-6, TRBV5-1 and TRBV20-1 among them, were found more frequent in patients than controls.

J lost 1 base, V lost 2 bases, and 4 bases had no gene match. Germline-derived CDR1 and CDR2 are MNHNY and SVGAGI (reference sequence). CDR3 length: 16 amino acids. Presence of unique molecular identifiers characterized the TCR beta cDNA libraries. One entry per CDR3 protein results from TCRdb running MiXCR on the PCR reads. The sample consists of about 770,000 distinct CDR3 sequences, roughly 46% of them appearing once. The TCR was taken from a girl between 5 and 17 years old with multiple sclerosis. The chain employs TRBV6-6 and TRBJ1-1, with 10 nucleotides matching TRBD1. The sequencing input was blood. The CDR3 sequence: CASSYRTGGTNTEAFF. In DNA, the CDR3 is TGTGCCAGCAGTTACCGGACAGGGGGTACGAACACTGAAGCTTTCTTT.